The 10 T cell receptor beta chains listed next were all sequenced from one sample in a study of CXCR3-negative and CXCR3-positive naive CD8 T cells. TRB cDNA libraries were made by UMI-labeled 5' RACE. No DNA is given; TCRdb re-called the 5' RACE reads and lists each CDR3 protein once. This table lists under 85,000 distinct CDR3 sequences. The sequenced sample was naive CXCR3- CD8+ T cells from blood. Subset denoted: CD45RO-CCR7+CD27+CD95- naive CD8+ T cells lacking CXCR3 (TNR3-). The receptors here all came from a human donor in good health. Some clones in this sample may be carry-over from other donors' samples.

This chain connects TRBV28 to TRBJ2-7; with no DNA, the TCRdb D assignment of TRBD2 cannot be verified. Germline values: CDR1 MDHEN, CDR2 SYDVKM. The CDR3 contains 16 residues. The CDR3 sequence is CASSSPSGRNTYEQYF.

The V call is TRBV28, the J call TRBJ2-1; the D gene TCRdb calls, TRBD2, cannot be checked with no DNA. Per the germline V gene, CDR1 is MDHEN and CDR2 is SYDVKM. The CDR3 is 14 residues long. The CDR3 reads CASSFLGDSSEQFF.

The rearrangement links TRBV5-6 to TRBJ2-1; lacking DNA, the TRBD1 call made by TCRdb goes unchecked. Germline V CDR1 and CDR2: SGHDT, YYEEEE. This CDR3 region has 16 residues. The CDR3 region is CASSLGNGQFYNEQFF.

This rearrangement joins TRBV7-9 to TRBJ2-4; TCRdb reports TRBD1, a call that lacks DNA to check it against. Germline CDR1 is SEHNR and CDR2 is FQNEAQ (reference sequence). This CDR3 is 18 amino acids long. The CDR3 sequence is CASSPFSRGASAKNIQYF.

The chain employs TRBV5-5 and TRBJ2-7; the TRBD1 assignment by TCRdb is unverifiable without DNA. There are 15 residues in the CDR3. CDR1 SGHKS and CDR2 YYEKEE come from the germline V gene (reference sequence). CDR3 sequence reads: CASSLLMDTTYEQYF.

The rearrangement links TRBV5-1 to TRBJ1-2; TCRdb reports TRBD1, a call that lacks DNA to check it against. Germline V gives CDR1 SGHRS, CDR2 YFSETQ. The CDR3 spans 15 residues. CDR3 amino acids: CASSLEGYRNYGYTF.

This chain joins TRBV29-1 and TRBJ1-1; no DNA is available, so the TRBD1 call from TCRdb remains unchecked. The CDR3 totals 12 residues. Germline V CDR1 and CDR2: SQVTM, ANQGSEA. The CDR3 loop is CSVNTGETEAFF.

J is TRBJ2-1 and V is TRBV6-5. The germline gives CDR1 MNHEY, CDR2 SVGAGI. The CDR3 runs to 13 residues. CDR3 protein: CASSYLGYNEQFF.

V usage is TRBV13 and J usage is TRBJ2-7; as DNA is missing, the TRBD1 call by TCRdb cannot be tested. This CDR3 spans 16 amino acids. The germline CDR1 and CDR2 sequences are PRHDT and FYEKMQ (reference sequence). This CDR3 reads CASSESDGRGRNEQYF.

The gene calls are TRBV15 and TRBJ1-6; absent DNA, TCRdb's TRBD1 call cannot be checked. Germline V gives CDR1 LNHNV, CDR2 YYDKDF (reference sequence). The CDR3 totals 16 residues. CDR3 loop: CATSSEPGTENSPLHF.